Listed below are T cell receptor beta chains from one sample, sequenced in a study of T cells in Graves' hyperthyroidism and ophthalmopathy. Each CDR3 protein gets one entry after TCRdb re-called the multiplex PCR reads with MiXCR. The sample carries approximately 720,000 distinct CDR3 sequences, roughly a sixth recorded once. Sample: blood. The receptors come from a woman in her fifties or sixties with Graves' hyperthyroidism that later progressed to Graves' ophthalmopathy. The CDR3 runs from the conserved cysteine through the conserved F or W. The D gene is left open where the match is weak. Clone size is given for some rows only: seen once, a few or many times, or a class if the clone is expanded.

>many|15|TRBD1|TRBJ1-6|TRBV18
CASSQPGQGSSPLHF
TGTGCCAGCTCACAGCCGGGACAGGGCAGTTCACCCCTCCACTTT
>many|19|TRBD1|TRBJ1-5|TRBV6-2/TRBV6-3
CAAARKLRDSPYSNQPQHF
TGTGCCGCCGCCCGAAAACTCCGGGACAGCCCGTATAGCAATCAGCCCCAGCATTTT
>many|15|TRBD1|TRBJ1-1|TRBV24-1
CATSDPKMGQPEAFF
TGTGCCACCAGTGATCCGAAGATGGGACAGCCTGAAGCTTTCTTT
>many|14|NA|TRBJ2-1|TRBV7-9
CASSLETAYNEQFF
TGTGCCAGCAGCTTAGAGACAGCCTACAATGAGCAGTTCTTC
>few|14|NA|TRBJ2-2|TRBV19
CASNPQAQNGELFF
TGTGCCAGTAATCCTCAAGCGCAAAACGGGGAGCTGTTTTTT
>once|15|NA|TRBJ2-6|TRBV15
CATSRDRAGANVLTF
TGTGCCACCAGCAGAGATCGGGCTGGGGCCAACGTCCTGACTTTC
>many|14|NA|TRBJ2-5|TRBV28
CASTPGGGQETQYF
TGTGCCAGCACCCCAGGGGGGGGGCAAGAGACCCAGTACTTC
>NA|13|NA|TRBJ1-5|TRBV29-1
CSAGEISNQPQHF
TGCAGCGCGGGTGAGATTAGCAATCAGCCCCAGCATTTT
>many|16|NA|TRBJ2-1|TRBV12-3/TRBV12-4
CASRDSRAKGWYEQFF
TGTGCCAGCAGAGACAGCCGGGCCAAAGGCTGGTATGAGCAGTTCTTC
>many|19|TRBD1|TRBJ1-6|TRBV12-3/TRBV12-4
CASRRGGTGFRTVDSPLHF
TGTGCCAGCAGGAGGGGCGGGACAGGGTTCCGTACGGTCGATTCACCCCTCCACTTT
>NA|15|NA|TRBJ2-6|TRBV25-1
CASSDSTPGANVLTF
TGTGCCAGCAGTGACTCCACCCCTGGGGCCAACGTCCTGACTTTC
>few|12|NA|TRBJ2-7|TRBV29-1
CSAQEGSWEQYF
TGCAGCGCCCAGGAGGGGTCCTGGGAGCAGTACTTC